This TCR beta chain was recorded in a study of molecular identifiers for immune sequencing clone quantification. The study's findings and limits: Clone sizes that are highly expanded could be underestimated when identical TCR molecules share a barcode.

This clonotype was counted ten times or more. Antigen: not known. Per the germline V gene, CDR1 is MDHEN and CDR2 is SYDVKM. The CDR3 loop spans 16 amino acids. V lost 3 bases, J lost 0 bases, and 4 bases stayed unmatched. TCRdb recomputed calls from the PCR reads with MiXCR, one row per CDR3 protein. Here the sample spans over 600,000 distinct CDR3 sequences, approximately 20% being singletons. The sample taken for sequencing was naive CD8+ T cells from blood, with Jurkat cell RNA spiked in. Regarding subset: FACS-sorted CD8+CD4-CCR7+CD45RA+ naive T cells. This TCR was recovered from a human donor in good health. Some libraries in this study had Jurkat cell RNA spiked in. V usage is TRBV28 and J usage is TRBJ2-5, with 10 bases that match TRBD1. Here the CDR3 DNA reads TGTGCCAGCAGTTTTTGGACAGGGGGTAACCAAGAGACCCAGTACTTC. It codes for CASSFWTGGNQETQYF.